The source of this T cell receptor beta chain is a study of CD8 T cells in ankylosing spondylitis. Study-wide points: There were earlier reports of some motif variants in reactive arthritis synovial fluid and blood. Matched ankylosing spondylitis synovial fluid reportedly contained a significantly enriched population of disease-linked clones. Ankylosing spondylitis blood seemed to carry a telltale TCR beta motif made of fewer than 10 highly homologous variants.

This clonotype was observed a few times. What it binds is unknown. Making the TCR beta libraries involved quantitative 5'-RACE with molecular barcodes. In TCRdb, the 5' RACE reads were re-called with MiXCR into one record per CDR3 protein. There are approximately 440,000 distinct CDR3 sequences in the sample; about a sixth occur only once, and under 1.2% lies in the top ten. Trimming cost V 6 bases and J 3 bases; bases outside gene matches: 5. The CDR3 runs to 14 residues. The sequence came from a male donor with ankylosing spondylitis. Sequences were obtained from blood, either unsorted or a sorted T cell fraction (not recorded which). V gene TRBV12-3 or TRBV12-4 combines with J gene TRBJ1-5; 7 bases align to TRBD1. The CDR3 here is CASSRDRVNQPQHF. For the CDR3, the DNA is TGTGCCAGCAGCCGAGACAGGGTCAATCAGCCCCAGCATTTT.